Listed below are T cell receptor beta chains from one sample, sequenced in a study of shared clonotypes between healthy human individuals. Sequencing used immunoSEQ multiplex PCR; TCRdb keeps in-frame clones, though not all of them. The data show just over 2,000,000 clones, approximately 95% seen once. The sequencing sample was made of naive CD8+ T cells sorted from blood. These receptors were obtained from a man younger than 30 in good health. CDR3s include the opening cysteine and the closing phenylalanine or tryptophan. The D gene is left open where the match is weak. Rows may omit the clone size; those that give it use once, few, many or a size class.

j_call d_call v_call clone_size cdr3_nt cdr3_aa
TRBJ2-1 - TRBV20-1 - TGCAGTGCTAGAGATTCGGCGGAGCAGTTCTTC CSARDSAEQFF
TRBJ2-2 - TRBV5-4 - TGTGCCAGCAGCTTAGGTTCCGGGGAGCTGTTTTTT CASSLGSGELFF
TRBJ2-7 - TRBV15 - TGTGCCACCAGCAGCAGGGATTCCTACGAGCAGTACTTC CATSSRDSYEQYF
TRBJ2-5 - TRBV21-1 - TGTGCCAGCAGCAACTCCGGGCCTGGAGAGACCCAGTACTTC CASSNSGPGETQYF
TRBJ2-7 TRBD2 TRBV11-2 - TGTGCCAGCAGCTTAGCTCTAGCGGGGGGCAACTACTACGAGCAGTACTTC CASSLALAGGNYYEQYF
TRBJ2-2 - TRBV7-3 once TGTGCCAGCAGCTCCCGGACCTTAGGGCGGGGAGGGAACACCGGGGAGCTGTTTTTT CASSSRTLGRGGNTGELFF
TRBJ2-7 - TRBV4-3 - TGCGCCAGCAGCCAAGATACGGAGATCTCCTACGAGCAGTACTTC CASSQDTEISYEQYF
TRBJ2-2 - TRBV7-9 - TGTGCCAGCAGCTTATCGGCTCGGGGGCTGGTGACCGGGGAGCTGTTTTTT CASSLSARGLVTGELFF
TRBJ1-1 - TRBV7-9 - TGTGCCACCTCTGATTGGGGGAACACTGAAGCTTTCTTT CATSDWGNTEAFF
TRBJ2-1 TRBD2 TRBV5-6 - TGTGCCAGCAGTTTCTGGACTAGCGGGAGGGATGAGCAGTTCTTC CASSFWTSGRDEQFF
TRBJ2-2 - TRBV4-3 few TGCGCCAGCAGCCAAGATCTTGGTAGCAAAGGCGGGGAGCTGTTTTTT CASSQDLGSKGGELFF
TRBJ1-1 - TRBV10-3 - TGTGCCATCAGTGAGTCTGGTGAGAACACTGAAGCTTTCTTT CAISESGENTEAFF
TRBJ2-7 TRBD2 TRBV5-1 - TGCGCCAGCAGCTTGGCGCGGGGGAACACCTACGAGCAGTACTTC CASSLARGNTYEQYF
TRBJ1-2 - TRBV11-2 few TGTGCCAGCAGCTTACAGGGGTCCTATGGCTACACCTTC CASSLQGSYGYTF
TRBJ2-1 TRBD2 TRBV19 - TGTGCCAGTAGCTTAGGACTAGCGGGCACCTACAATGAGCAGTTCTTC CASSLGLAGTYNEQFF
TRBJ2-3 - TRBV7-6 - TGTGCCAGCAGCCCCAAAGTACCAGGCACAGATACGCAGTATTTT CASSPKVPGTDTQYF
TRBJ2-7 - TRBV27 - TGTGCCAGCAGTTCTCCGCTGGGTGATAGCTCCTACGAGCAGTACTTC CASSSPLGDSSYEQYF
TRBJ2-1 - TRBV28 - TGTGCCAGCAGTTTATCTCATGGGAATGAGCAGTTCTTC CASSLSHGNEQFF
TRBJ1-1 - TRBV2 - TGTGCCAGCAGTGAAAACGAAGCTTTCTTT CASSENEAFF
TRBJ2-7 TRBD2 TRBV9 - TGTGCCAGCAGCAGGAGCGGGAGCTCCTACGAGCAGTACTTC CASSRSGSSYEQYF
TRBJ2-1 TRBD1 TRBV4-1 - TGCGCCAGCAGCCAAGACCCCGGACAGGGGAGGAATGAGCAGTTCTTC CASSQDPGQGRNEQFF
TRBJ2-2 - TRBV7-9 - TGTGCCAGCAGGGCCAGGGGCTCCTTAATCGGGGAGCTGTTTTTT CASRARGSLIGELFF
TRBJ2-7 - TRBV14 - TGTGCCAGCAGCCAAGAAACAGTACCCTACGAGCAGTACTTC CASSQETVPYEQYF
TRBJ2-1 - TRBV10-3 - TGTGCCATCAGTGAGCCGAATCCGGGACCACCTAATGAGCAGTTCTTC CAISEPNPGPPNEQFF
TRBJ1-3 - TRBV5-6 - TGTGCCAGCAGCTACGACAGAACTGGAAACACCATATATTTT CASSYDRTGNTIYF
TRBJ2-7 TRBD1 TRBV12-5 - TGTGCTAGTGGACCTGACAGGGGCAGTGCGGGACTTGGCTACGAGCAGTACTTC CASGPDRGSAGLGYEQYF
TRBJ2-7 - TRBV5-5 once TGTGCCAGCAGCTTGTGGGACTTTCCCGACAGGCTGTACTTC CASSLWDFPDRLYF
TRBJ1-5 - TRBV28 once TGTGCCAGCAGTTTGCAGCTCAATCAGCCCCAGCATTTT CASSLQLNQPQHF
TRBJ1-1 - TRBV5-6 once TGTGCCAGCAGCCAGGGACCGAACACTGAAGCTTTCTTT CASSQGPNTEAFF
TRBJ2-5 - TRBV7-7 - TGTGCTAGCAGCTTATTTATTCAAGAGACCCAGTACTTC CASSLFIQETQYF
TRBJ2-7 - TRBV7-2 - TGTGCCAGCAGCCCTGCGGGTTACGAGCAGTACTTC CASSPAGYEQYF
TRBJ2-5 TRBD2 TRBV27 once TGTGCCAGCAGTTTAATAGGACGGGGGGTACCCTCAGAGACCCAGTACTTC CASSLIGRGVPSETQYF
TRBJ2-7 TRBD1 TRBV7-8 - TGTGCCAGCAATGGACAGGAGATTCCCTACGAGCAGTACTTC CASNGQEIPYEQYF
TRBJ1-1 - TRBV11-2 - TGTGCCAGCAGCTTAGAAGCTACGATGCGGGCTTTCTTT CASSLEATMRAFF
TRBJ1-6 TRBD1 TRBV27 - TGTGCCAGCAGCGATCAGGGGGGTAATTCACCCCTCCACTTT CASSDQGGNSPLHF
TRBJ2-5 TRBD1 TRBV28 once TGTGCCAGCAGTCTACCGGACAGGGTTGGCGAGACCCAGTACTTC CASSLPDRVGETQYF
TRBJ2-7 - TRBV19 - TGTGCCAGTAGGGGGGAGGAGGACACCTACGAGCAGTACTTC CASRGEEDTYEQYF
TRBJ2-7 - TRBV27 - TGTGCCAGCAGATTAGAGGTTAGGGGTGTTTCCTACGAGCAGTACTTC CASRLEVRGVSYEQYF
TRBJ2-2 TRBD1 TRBV11-2 - TGTGCCAGCAGCCCTCTGACAGGGGCCACCGGGGAGCTGTTTTTT CASSPLTGATGELFF
TRBJ1-5 TRBD1 TRBV27 - TGTGCCAGCAGTCCAACCGCGACAGGGCTCAATCAGCCCCAGCATTTT CASSPTATGLNQPQHF
TRBJ1-3 - TRBV18 - TGTGCCAGCTCACCACCGTGGGAACCTGGAAACACCATATATTTT CASSPPWEPGNTIYF
TRBJ2-7 - TRBV7-6 - TGTGCCAGCAGCTATGGGGAGTCCTACGAGCAGTACTTC CASSYGESYEQYF
TRBJ1-5 - TRBV30 - TGTGCCTGGAGTGTTTCAAATAGCAATCAGCCCCAGCATTTT CAWSVSNSNQPQHF
TRBJ1-1 TRBD1 TRBV7-3 - TGTGCCAGCAGCAATCACAGGGGGAGAACAACTGAAGCTTTCTTT CASSNHRGRTTEAFF
TRBJ2-7 TRBD1 TRBV7-8 - TGTGCCAGCAGCTCCCAGGGGGCTGACGAGCAGTACTTC CASSSQGADEQYF
TRBJ2-7 TRBD2 TRBV30 once TGTGCCTGGAGCTCCACACGGACTAGCGGGGGTCCGGACGAGCAGTACTTC CAWSSTRTSGGPDEQYF
TRBJ2-7 - TRBV27 - TGTGCCAGCAGACCCCTGGGGAGCTCCTACGAGCAGTACTTC CASRPLGSSYEQYF
TRBJ2-7 - TRBV27 - TGTGCCAGCAGTTTGACTAGTCTAGCCCACGAGCAGTACTTC CASSLTSLAHEQYF
TRBJ2-1 - TRBV5-6 - TGTGCCAGCAGCGGCTCTAGCAATGAGCAGTTCTTC CASSGSSNEQFF
TRBJ2-3 - TRBV2 - TGTGCCAGCAGTGCCTTAGGGGTTCCTAGCACAGATACGCAGTATTTT CASSALGVPSTDTQYF
TRBJ2-7 - TRBV28 - TGTGCCAGCAGTATCGGACAGTTCGACGAGCAGTACTTC CASSIGQFDEQYF
TRBJ1-6 - TRBV9 - TGTGCCAGCAGCGACTCTGGGGCACCCCTCCACTTT CASSDSGAPLHF
TRBJ2-3 TRBD2 TRBV4-1 - TGCGCCAGCAGCCAAGATCCTAGCGGGGGGGCCGAAGATACGCAGTATTTT CASSQDPSGGAEDTQYF
TRBJ1-1 - TRBV4-1 once TGCGCCAGCAGCCAAGATAGGGACACAACAGGGGAAGCTTTCTTT CASSQDRDTTGEAFF
TRBJ2-7 TRBD1 TRBV28 - TGTGCCAGCAGTTCGGGACAGGGGTGGTCCCTCGAGCAGTACTTC CASSSGQGWSLEQYF
TRBJ2-5 - TRBV7-5 - TGTGCCAGAAGCTCCGTGGGGGTTCAAGAGACCCAGTACTTC CARSSVGVQETQYF
TRBJ2-2 - TRBV7-9 - TGTGCCAGCAGCTTTTATAGGGAGTACACCGGGGAGCTGTTTTTT CASSFYREYTGELFF
TRBJ2-3 TRBD2 TRBV9 - TGTGCCAGCAGCCCTCGGACTAGCGGGGGGACCACAGATACGCAGTATTTT CASSPRTSGGTTDTQYF
TRBJ2-7 - TRBV5-4 - TGTGCCAGCGGATTAGGACGGAATTCCTACGAGCAGTACTTC CASGLGRNSYEQYF
TRBJ2-7 TRBD1 TRBV28 - TGTGCCAGCAGTTCAACATATCGACAGGGAACCCACGAGCAGTACTTC CASSSTYRQGTHEQYF